One T cell receptor beta chain is described in this entry. The antigen is unknown. These data are taken from a study of immune cell composition in non-small cell lung cancer. Study-wide background: Most cases were lung adenocarcinoma or squamous cell carcinoma.

The germline V gene encodes CDR1 MDHEN and CDR2 SYDVKM. This CDR3 spans 14 amino acids. Trimming shortened V by 9 bases and J by 1 base, and 13 bases separated the two germline ends. Study outcomes and limitations: Lung adenocarcinomas had lower top 10 clone scores and clonality than squamous tumours.

Profiling relied on immunoSEQ multiplex PCR, and the TCRdb table lists in-frame clones only, not all of them. The sample carries some 15,000 clones, roughly 80% recorded once. The chain recombines TRBV28 with TRBJ1-5; the D is unclear. This receptor was obtained from a human donor with non-small cell lung cancer. Sequencing input: lung tumor tissue. This CDR3 is CASLLPLSNQPQHF. The CDR3 nucleotides read TGTGCCAGTTTACTTCCTTTGAGCAATCAGCCCCAGCATTTT.